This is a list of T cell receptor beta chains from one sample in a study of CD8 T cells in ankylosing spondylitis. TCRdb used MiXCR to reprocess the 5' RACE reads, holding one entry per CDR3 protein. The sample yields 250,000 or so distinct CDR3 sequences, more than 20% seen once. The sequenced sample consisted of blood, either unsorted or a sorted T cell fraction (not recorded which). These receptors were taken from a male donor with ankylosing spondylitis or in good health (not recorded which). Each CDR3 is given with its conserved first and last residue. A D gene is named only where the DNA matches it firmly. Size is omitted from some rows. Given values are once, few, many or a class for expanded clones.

cdr3_aa: CASSPRVGSTDTQYF; cdr3_nt: TGTGCCAGCAGCCCCCGGGTAGGGAGCACAGATACGCAGTATTTT; d_call: NA; j_call: TRBJ2-3; clone_size: NA; v_call: TRBV7-6
cdr3_aa: CSVEGENTGELFF; cdr3_nt: TGCAGCGTCGAGGGTGAGAACACCGGGGAGCTGTTTTTT; d_call: NA; j_call: TRBJ2-2; clone_size: NA; v_call: TRBV29-1
cdr3_aa: CSALPGGGEQYF; cdr3_nt: TGCAGTGCTTTACCAGGGGGCGGGGAGCAGTACTTC; d_call: TRBD1; j_call: TRBJ2-7; clone_size: NA; v_call: TRBV20-1
cdr3_aa: CAISEGTGGEQYF; cdr3_nt: TGTGCCATCAGTGAAGGGACAGGGGGCGAGCAGTACTTC; d_call: TRBD1; j_call: TRBJ2-7; clone_size: NA; v_call: TRBV10-3
cdr3_aa: CASSSSGTGGPYNEQFF; cdr3_nt: TGTGCCAGCAGTTCCTCCGGGACAGGGGGACCCTACAATGAGCAGTTCTTC; d_call: TRBD1; j_call: TRBJ2-1; clone_size: many; v_call: TRBV6-5
cdr3_aa: CSASGGNSNQPQRF; cdr3_nt: TGCAGTGCTAGTGGAGGGAATAGCAATCAGCCCCAGCGTTTT; d_call: NA; j_call: TRBJ1-5; clone_size: NA; v_call: TRBV20-1
cdr3_aa: CASSTTKTGSYEQYF; cdr3_nt: TGTGCCAGCAGCACGACCAAGACAGGCTCCTACGAGCAGTACTTC; d_call: NA; j_call: TRBJ2-7; clone_size: many; v_call: TRBV11-2
cdr3_aa: CSAYSALSYNEQFF; cdr3_nt: TGCAGTGCTTATTCCGCTCTGTCCTACAATGAGCAGTTCTTC; d_call: NA; j_call: TRBJ2-1; clone_size: many; v_call: TRBV20-1
cdr3_aa: CSARLGRGGTDTQYF; cdr3_nt: TGCAGTGCTAGACTAGGGAGGGGAGGCACAGATACGCAGTATTTT; d_call: TRBD2; j_call: TRBJ2-3; clone_size: few; v_call: TRBV20-1
cdr3_aa: CSVTGAENIQYF; cdr3_nt: TGCAGCGTGACAGGGGCCGAAAACATTCAGTACTTC; d_call: TRBD1; j_call: TRBJ2-4; clone_size: many; v_call: TRBV29-1
cdr3_aa: CASSFRDNIF; cdr3_nt: TGTGCCAGCAGCTTCCGGGACAACATCTTT; d_call: NA; j_call: TRBJ1-1; clone_size: few; v_call: TRBV12-3/TRBV12-4
cdr3_aa: CATSDGDRGQPQHF; cdr3_nt: TGTGCCACCAGTGATGGGGACAGGGGTCAGCCCCAGCATTTT; d_call: TRBD1; j_call: TRBJ1-5; clone_size: once; v_call: TRBV24-1
cdr3_aa: CASSPTSPSETQYF; cdr3_nt: TGCGCCAGCAGCCCTACTAGCCCGTCAGAGACCCAGTACTTC; d_call: NA; j_call: TRBJ2-5; clone_size: few; v_call: TRBV5-1
cdr3_aa: CASSFRRSYEQYF; cdr3_nt: TGTGCCAGCAGTTTTCGGAGGTCCTACGAGCAGTACTTC; d_call: NA; j_call: TRBJ2-7; clone_size: few; v_call: TRBV12-3/TRBV12-4
cdr3_aa: CSVTTGWIYNEQFF; cdr3_nt: TGCAGCGTAACTACAGGGTGGATTTACAATGAGCAGTTCTTC; d_call: NA; j_call: TRBJ2-1; clone_size: many; v_call: TRBV29-1
cdr3_aa: CASSVVGGEQYF; cdr3_nt: TGTGCCAGCAGCGTAGTAGGGGGCGAGCAGTACTTC; d_call: NA; j_call: TRBJ2-7; clone_size: NA; v_call: TRBV9
cdr3_aa: CATSRQRGSPLHF; cdr3_nt: TGTGCCACCTCGAGACAGCGTGGCTCACCCCTCCACTTT; d_call: NA; j_call: TRBJ1-6; clone_size: NA; v_call: TRBV7-3
cdr3_aa: CSAPRGGAGRETQYF; cdr3_nt: TGCAGTGCTCCGCGTGGGGGGGCCGGAAGGGAGACCCAGTACTTC; d_call: NA; j_call: TRBJ2-5; clone_size: few; v_call: TRBV20-1
cdr3_aa: CASSFPGKRDEQYF; cdr3_nt: TGTGCCAGCAGTTTCCCCGGCAAACGGGACGAGCAGTACTTC; d_call: NA; j_call: TRBJ2-7; clone_size: few; v_call: TRBV12-3/TRBV12-4
cdr3_aa: CAISDTTVFEQYF; cdr3_nt: TGTGCCATCAGTGATACGACAGTTTTCGAGCAGTACTTC; d_call: NA; j_call: TRBJ2-7; clone_size: NA; v_call: TRBV10-3
cdr3_aa: CATSVGTSVLTGELFF; cdr3_nt: TGTGCCACCAGTGTCGGGACTAGCGTCCTCACCGGGGAGCTGTTTTTT; d_call: TRBD2; j_call: TRBJ2-2; clone_size: NA; v_call: TRBV24-1
cdr3_aa: CASSYRDLSGEQYF; cdr3_nt: TGTGCCAGCAGTTACAGGGACCTAAGTGGTGAGCAGTACTTC; d_call: NA; j_call: TRBJ2-7; clone_size: many; v_call: TRBV6-5
cdr3_aa: CSVEGNYNEQFF; cdr3_nt: TGCAGCGTTGAGGGCAACTACAATGAGCAGTTCTTC; d_call: NA; j_call: TRBJ2-1; clone_size: NA; v_call: TRBV29-1
cdr3_aa: CASTPGGGVNEQFF; cdr3_nt: TGTGCCAGCACCCCTGGCGGGGGGGTAAATGAGCAGTTCTTC; d_call: TRBD2; j_call: TRBJ2-1; clone_size: many; v_call: TRBV12-3/TRBV12-4
cdr3_aa: CSASLLNGNQPQHF; cdr3_nt: TGCAGTGCTAGCTTACTTAATGGCAATCAGCCCCAGCATTTT; d_call: NA; j_call: TRBJ1-5; clone_size: many; v_call: TRBV20-1
cdr3_aa: CSVATGTNQPQHF; cdr3_nt: TGCAGCGTCGCGACAGGAACAAATCAGCCCCAGCATTTT; d_call: NA; j_call: TRBJ1-5; clone_size: few; v_call: TRBV29-1
cdr3_aa: CASSFQDRLQETQYF; cdr3_nt: TGTGCCAGCAGCTTCCAGGACAGACTCCAAGAGACCCAGTACTTC; d_call: NA; j_call: TRBJ2-5; clone_size: NA; v_call: TRBV7-6
cdr3_aa: CASSLGVGWNQPQHF; cdr3_nt: TGTGCCAGCAGCTTAGGTGTGGGGTGGAATCAGCCCCAGCATTTT; d_call: NA; j_call: TRBJ1-5; clone_size: many; v_call: TRBV7-2